Sequencing of this T cell receptor (beta chain) was carried out in a study of T cell responses to AZD1222 COVID-19 vaccine. Losses at the gene ends were 4 bases for V and 6 bases for J; bases not matched to a gene: 3. The germline gives CDR1 MDHEN, CDR2 SYDVKM. This CDR3 has 14 residues. Generated by immunoSEQ multiplex PCR, the TCRdb table keeps only in-frame clones and is missing some. Of some 140,000 clones listed, approximately 84% are singletons. General study results and limits: Nearly half of the spike-specific TCRs reportedly recognize variant regions that carry no mutations.

With regard to this clone: The antigen is not known.

The chain carries TRBV28 and TRBJ1-5; the match to TRBD1 covers 10 bases. The sequencing here drew on peripheral blood, taken on day 0 of AZD1222 vaccination. This clonotype originated in an adult in good health. The CDR3 spells CASSSDRGGQPQHF. The CDR3 DNA sequence: TGTGCCAGCAGTTCGGACAGGGGGGGTCAGCCCCAGCATTTT.